Included here is one T cell receptor beta chain sequence, with context. What it binds is unknown. TCRdb independently ran MiXCR on the reads; one entry per CDR3 protein. The top ten clones hold more than 13% of a sample with approximately 910,000 distinct CDR3 sequences, 30% to 40% of them seen once. Germline V gene sequence: CDR1 ENHRY, CDR2 SYGVKD. This CDR3 is built from 16 residues. V was clipped by 0 bases and J by 3 bases, with 14 bases between them. The sample belongs to a study of T cell repertoires in cytomegalovirus infection. Study observations and caveats: Of the TCR beta families, the public ones yielded a cumulative frequency that identified carriers of CMV plus the relevant HLA. In two of eight donors, the top clonotype was HLA-C-restricted CMV-specific.

The chain uses TRBV10-3 and TRBJ1-1; weak D call: TRBD1 (5 bases). The TCR originated in a human donor in good health (CMV status not recorded). Some clones in this sample may be carry-over from other donors' samples. The sequenced sample was cultured CD8+ T cells from PBMCs, obtained from culture after CMV antigen stimulation. CDR3 region: CAISESWGTSDTEAFF. CDR3 DNA sequence: TGTGCCATCAGTGAGTCATGGGGGACCTCCGACACTGAAGCTTTCTTT.